This T cell receptor beta chain was retrieved from a study of T cells in Graves' hyperthyroidism and ophthalmopathy. Turning to the study itself: Peripheral blood was drawn at first diagnosis, prior to all treatment. Study-level points and caveats: Before onset, by a median of around 6.4 months, the model predicted ophthalmopathy. Blood also carried most thyroid clonotypes expanded above 0.001.

RNA transcripts gave rise to amplified TCR beta CDR3 regions. TCR CDR3 regions were first amplified by RT-PCR with HTBI primers. TCRdb ran MiXCR on the multiplex PCR reads and lists one entry per CDR3 protein. The sample gives roughly 520,000 distinct CDR3 sequences, around a quarter of which show up once; about 10% is in the top ten. This clonotype was counted ten times or more. The antigen remains unidentified. Disease lasting under 3 months, a NOSPECS grade of at least 4, and a Clinical Activity Score of at least 3 were features of the ophthalmopathy patients. The receptor's source is a woman under 40 with Graves' ophthalmopathy. Sequencing was done on a sample of blood.

CDR3 region: CASSYEDSAVFYSNQPQHF. Written as DNA, the CDR3 is TGTGCCAGCAGTTATGAGGACAGCGCCGTTTTTTATAGCAATCAGCCCCAGCATTTT. The rearrangement uses TRBV6-2 or TRBV6-3 and TRBJ1-5; D might be TRBD1 (6 bases). The germline V gene encodes CDR1 MNHEY and CDR2 SVGEGT. This CDR3 region has 19 residues. V lost 3 bases and J lost 0, with 21 bases in between.